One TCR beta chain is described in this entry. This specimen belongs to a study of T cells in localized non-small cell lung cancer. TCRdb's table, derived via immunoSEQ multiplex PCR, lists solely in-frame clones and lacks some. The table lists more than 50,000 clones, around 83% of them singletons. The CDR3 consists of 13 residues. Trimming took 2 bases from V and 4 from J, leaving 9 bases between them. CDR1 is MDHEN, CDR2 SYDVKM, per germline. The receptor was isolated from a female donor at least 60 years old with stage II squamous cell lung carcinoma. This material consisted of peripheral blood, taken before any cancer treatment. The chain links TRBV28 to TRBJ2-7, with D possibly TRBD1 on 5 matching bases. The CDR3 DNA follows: TGTGCCAGCAGTTTAGCAGGGCAGTACGAGCAGTACTTC. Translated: CASSLAGQYEQYF.